This TCR beta chain appears in the sequencing data of a study of T cell repertoires in aging, cancer and after chemotherapy. Overall study: Over several months to years, re-sampled healthy donor repertoires clearly shared clones. Approximately 8 million TCR reads were in the whole dataset. General study points: In cancer patients, declining TCR diversity with age involved lost richness and lost evenness. Median generation probability rose over the chemotherapy interval in each cancer cohort, suggesting rebound thymic output.

The germline V gene has CDR1 DFQATT and CDR2 SNEGSKA (reference sequence). This CDR3 has 13 residues. Peripheral blood genomic DNA, not sorted cells or RNA, was the template. This clonotype ranks as medium-sized (0.01 to 0.1%). Its antigen is undetermined. TRB rearrangements spanning V, D and J were amplified using mixed TRB-A/B primers. Using its own MiXCR run on the multiplex PCR reads, TCRdb lists one record per CDR3 protein. The table shows 9,900 or so distinct CDR3 sequences, with around 25% occurring only once. The chain combines TRBV20-1 with TRBJ2-3, with D uncertain. This TCR was recovered from a human donor in good health. Sequenced material: blood. This chain's CDR3 is CRFSDPGTDTQYF. The CDR3 bases are TGCAGGTTCAGTGACCCCGGCACAGATACGCAGTATTTT.